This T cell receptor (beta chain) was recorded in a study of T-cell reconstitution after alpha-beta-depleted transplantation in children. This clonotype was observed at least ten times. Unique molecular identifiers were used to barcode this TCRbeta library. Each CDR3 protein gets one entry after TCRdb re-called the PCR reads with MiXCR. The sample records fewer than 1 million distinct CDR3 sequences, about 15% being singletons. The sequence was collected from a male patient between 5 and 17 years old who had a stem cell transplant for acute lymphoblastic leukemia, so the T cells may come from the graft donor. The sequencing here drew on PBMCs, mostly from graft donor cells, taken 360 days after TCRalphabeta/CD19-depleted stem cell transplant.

The CDR3 spells CASSRKSGLAGGLPYEQYF. The CDR3 DNA reads TGTGCCAGCAGCCGAAAGTCGGGACTAGCGGGGGGGCTCCCCTACGAGCAGTACTTC. The chain combines TRBV7-6 with TRBJ2-7; 16 nucleotides line up with TRBD2. V lost 5 bases to trimming and J lost 2 bases; unmatched junction nucleotides: 12. Germline lookup yields CDR1 SGHVS and CDR2 FNYEAQ. The CDR3 is 19 residues long.